A selection of T cell receptor beta chains follows, all from one sample in a study of shared clonotypes between healthy human individuals. Method: immunoSEQ multiplex PCR; TCRdb's copy keeps in-frame clones and lacks some. The data hold approximately 2.5 million clones, with around 94% observed a single time. The sample was naive CD4+ T cells sorted from blood. All receptors derive from a man aged 18 to 30 in good health. CDR3s include the opening cysteine and the closing phenylalanine or tryptophan. Each record gives: CDR3 DNA, CDR3 protein, clone size, V gene, D gene, J gene. The D gene is left open where the match is weak. Size tells how often a clone was seen (once, few, many) or the class of an expanded clone, and some rows leave it out.

CDR3 DNA: TGTGCCAGTAGGAGGGGGACAGCCGACAATCAGCCCCAGCATTTT; CDR3 protein: CASRRGTADNQPQHF; clone size: NA; V gene: TRBV19; D gene: TRBD1; J gene: TRBJ1-5
CDR3 DNA: TGCGCCAGCAGCTTGGATAGTAGCAATCAGCCCCAGCATTTT; CDR3 protein: CASSLDSSNQPQHF; clone size: few; V gene: TRBV5-1; D gene: NA; J gene: TRBJ1-5
CDR3 DNA: TGTGCCAGCAGCCCCACGGGACAGAAACTGAACACTGAAGCTTTCTTT; CDR3 protein: CASSPTGQKLNTEAFF; clone size: NA; V gene: TRBV7-8; D gene: TRBD1; J gene: TRBJ1-1
CDR3 DNA: TGTGCCAGCTCACCCCCAGGGTCGGCTAATGAAAAACTGTTTTTT; CDR3 protein: CASSPPGSANEKLFF; clone size: NA; V gene: TRBV18; D gene: NA; J gene: TRBJ1-4
CDR3 DNA: TGTGCCATCAGTGAGGTTTCAGTGGTTGACTACGAGCAGTACTTC; CDR3 protein: CAISEVSVVDYEQYF; clone size: NA; V gene: TRBV10-3; D gene: NA; J gene: TRBJ2-7
CDR3 DNA: TGCGCCAGCAGCTTAGGCTTTAACACCGGGGAGCTGTTTTTT; CDR3 protein: CASSLGFNTGELFF; clone size: NA; V gene: TRBV5-1; D gene: NA; J gene: TRBJ2-2
CDR3 DNA: TGCAGCGTTGAACCCATTAGGGGCACTGGAAACACCATATATTTT; CDR3 protein: CSVEPIRGTGNTIYF; clone size: NA; V gene: TRBV29-1; D gene: NA; J gene: TRBJ1-3
CDR3 DNA: TGTGCCAGCAGGACAGGGAGGGGGCTCGAGACCCAGTACTTC; CDR3 protein: CASRTGRGLETQYF; clone size: NA; V gene: TRBV2; D gene: NA; J gene: TRBJ2-5
CDR3 DNA: TGCGCCAGCACCTGGGGGGGCGGGTCCTACGAGCAGTACTTC; CDR3 protein: CASTWGGGSYEQYF; clone size: NA; V gene: TRBV5-1; D gene: NA; J gene: TRBJ2-7
CDR3 DNA: TGCGCCAGCAGGACCATGGGGACACCCCTCCACTTT; CDR3 protein: CASRTMGTPLHF; clone size: NA; V gene: TRBV10-2; D gene: NA; J gene: TRBJ1-6
CDR3 DNA: TGTGCCAGCAGTGCCGGGACAGGGAGGATCTACGAGCAGTACTTC; CDR3 protein: CASSAGTGRIYEQYF; clone size: NA; V gene: TRBV27; D gene: TRBD1; J gene: TRBJ2-7
CDR3 DNA: TGCGCCAGCAGCTTGGCCAATAATGAGCAGTTCTTC; CDR3 protein: CASSLANNEQFF; clone size: NA; V gene: TRBV5-1; D gene: NA; J gene: TRBJ2-1
CDR3 DNA: TGCGCCAGCAGCACAGGGTCAAGCCCTTCTCCCCTCCACTTT; CDR3 protein: CASSTGSSPSPLHF; clone size: NA; V gene: TRBV5-1; D gene: NA; J gene: TRBJ1-6
CDR3 DNA: TGTGCCAGTAGTAAAGTCGGACAGGGCAGGACAGATACGCAGTATTTT; CDR3 protein: CASSKVGQGRTDTQYF; clone size: NA; V gene: TRBV19; D gene: TRBD1; J gene: TRBJ2-3
CDR3 DNA: TGTGCCAGCAGTGGGACCCTCTACGAGCAGTACTTC; CDR3 protein: CASSGTLYEQYF; clone size: NA; V gene: TRBV28; D gene: NA; J gene: TRBJ2-7
CDR3 DNA: TGTGCCAGCAGTACAGATCACAGGATCGTTGGAAAACTGTTTTTT; CDR3 protein: CASSTDHRIVGKLFF; clone size: NA; V gene: TRBV28; D gene: NA; J gene: TRBJ1-4
CDR3 DNA: TGCAGCGTTGAAAAATACGGATTAGACACAGATACGCAGTATTTT; CDR3 protein: CSVEKYGLDTDTQYF; clone size: NA; V gene: TRBV29-1; D gene: NA; J gene: TRBJ2-3
CDR3 DNA: TGTGCCAGCAGCTTAGGGGTCGGGACCAGGCCTTACGAGCAGTACTTC; CDR3 protein: CASSLGVGTRPYEQYF; clone size: NA; V gene: TRBV7-2; D gene: NA; J gene: TRBJ2-7
CDR3 DNA: TGTGCCAGCAGCTTGACAGGGGATATCTATGGCTACACCTTC; CDR3 protein: CASSLTGDIYGYTF; clone size: NA; V gene: TRBV5-4; D gene: TRBD1; J gene: TRBJ1-2
CDR3 DNA: TGTGCTAGTGGTCTCGGGGATTTTAGCTCTGGAAACACCATATATTTT; CDR3 protein: CASGLGDFSSGNTIYF; clone size: NA; V gene: TRBV12-5; D gene: NA; J gene: TRBJ1-3
CDR3 DNA: TGTGCCAGCAGCTTATTCGTGGCCAGCGTCTACAATGAGCAGTTCTTC; CDR3 protein: CASSLFVASVYNEQFF; clone size: NA; V gene: TRBV7-2; D gene: NA; J gene: TRBJ2-1
CDR3 DNA: TGTGCCAGCAGTGAGAGATCCCTCCTCAGCGCGTCCTACAATGAGCAGTTCTTC; CDR3 protein: CASSERSLLSASYNEQFF; clone size: NA; V gene: TRBV6-4; D gene: NA; J gene: TRBJ2-1
CDR3 DNA: TGCGCCAGCAGCCGATTTGACAGGGGGGACTACGAGCAGTACTTC; CDR3 protein: CASSRFDRGDYEQYF; clone size: NA; V gene: TRBV5-1; D gene: TRBD1; J gene: TRBJ2-7
CDR3 DNA: TGCGCCAGCAGCCAAGATCCGATAGCGGGAGGGTACACAGATACGCAGTATTTT; CDR3 protein: CASSQDPIAGGYTDTQYF; clone size: NA; V gene: TRBV4-3; D gene: TRBD2; J gene: TRBJ2-3
CDR3 DNA: TGTGCCTGGAGTGCACGGGACAGGGGGCACGAAAAACTGTTTTTT; CDR3 protein: CAWSARDRGHEKLFF; clone size: few; V gene: TRBV30; D gene: TRBD1; J gene: TRBJ1-4
CDR3 DNA: TGTGCCAGCAGAGGTTCAGGGGTGAGCGGCTACACCTTC; CDR3 protein: CASRGSGVSGYTF; clone size: NA; V gene: TRBV27; D gene: NA; J gene: TRBJ1-2
CDR3 DNA: TGCGCCAGCAGCTTTGGGCAGGGTGGAACAGATACGCAGTATTTT; CDR3 protein: CASSFGQGGTDTQYF; clone size: NA; V gene: TRBV5-1; D gene: NA; J gene: TRBJ2-3
CDR3 DNA: TGCGCGAGCAGCGGGGGCGACTCTCCCACCGGGGAGCTGTTTTTT; CDR3 protein: CASSGGDSPTGELFF; clone size: NA; V gene: TRBV5-1; D gene: TRBD2; J gene: TRBJ2-2
CDR3 DNA: TGTGCCAGCAGTGACAGGGGGCAAGGAGATAATTCACCCCTCCACTTT; CDR3 protein: CASSDRGQGDNSPLHF; clone size: NA; V gene: TRBV6-1; D gene: TRBD1; J gene: TRBJ1-6
CDR3 DNA: TGTGCCAGCAGCTCCGGGACAGGGTACAATCAGCCCCAGCATTTT; CDR3 protein: CASSSGTGYNQPQHF; clone size: NA; V gene: TRBV7-9; D gene: TRBD1; J gene: TRBJ1-5
CDR3 DNA: TGTGCCAGCAGTTACGCCCGACAGGGTTTCGACACTGAAGCTTTCTTT; CDR3 protein: CASSYARQGFDTEAFF; clone size: NA; V gene: TRBV6-5; D gene: TRBD1; J gene: TRBJ1-1
CDR3 DNA: TGCGCCAGCAGCCAAGACTCCGGGACCCAGTACTTC; CDR3 protein: CASSQDSGTQYF; clone size: NA; V gene: TRBV4-3; D gene: NA; J gene: TRBJ2-5
CDR3 DNA: TGTGCCAGCAGCCCTCAGCCCCTTCCATATTCACCCCTCCACTTT; CDR3 protein: CASSPQPLPYSPLHF; clone size: NA; V gene: TRBV6-5; D gene: NA; J gene: TRBJ1-6
CDR3 DNA: TGTGCCAGCAGCTTAGTTGGACTTCAATCCGAGACCCAGTACTTC; CDR3 protein: CASSLVGLQSETQYF; clone size: once; V gene: TRBV11-2; D gene: NA; J gene: TRBJ2-5
CDR3 DNA: TGTGCCAGCAGTGCTGGGGCCAACGTCCTGACTTTC; CDR3 protein: CASSAGANVLTF; clone size: NA; V gene: TRBV2; D gene: NA; J gene: TRBJ2-6
CDR3 DNA: TGCGCCAGCAGCTCTCCCGCGAAGACTAGCGGGGGGCCGAGAGGAAAGGAGACCCAGTACTTC; CDR3 protein: CASSSPAKTSGGPRGKETQYF; clone size: NA; V gene: TRBV5-1; D gene: TRBD2; J gene: TRBJ2-5
CDR3 DNA: TGCCTGGCGTCACGCTCCTACAATGAGCAGTTCTTC; CDR3 protein: CLASRSYNEQFF; clone size: once; V gene: TRBV21-1; D gene: NA; J gene: TRBJ2-1
CDR3 DNA: TGTGCCAGCACTTTTCGGTCCTCTGAAGGCTACACCTTC; CDR3 protein: CASTFRSSEGYTF; clone size: NA; V gene: TRBV6-6; D gene: NA; J gene: TRBJ1-2
CDR3 DNA: TGTGCCAGCAGTGACGGGGGTTGGGGTCAGCCCCAGCATTTT; CDR3 protein: CASSDGGWGQPQHF; clone size: NA; V gene: TRBV2; D gene: NA; J gene: TRBJ1-5
CDR3 DNA: TGTGCCTGGAGTGTATCTAGCGGGAGGGGCAATGAGCAGTTCTTC; CDR3 protein: CAWSVSSGRGNEQFF; clone size: NA; V gene: TRBV30; D gene: TRBD2; J gene: TRBJ2-1
CDR3 DNA: TGTGCCAGCAGTGAAGTGGGGACCACTGAAGCTTTCTTT; CDR3 protein: CASSEVGTTEAFF; clone size: NA; V gene: TRBV2; D gene: NA; J gene: TRBJ1-1
CDR3 DNA: TGCGCCAGCAGCCTACGGACAGGCTCCTACAATGAGCAGTTCTTC; CDR3 protein: CASSLRTGSYNEQFF; clone size: NA; V gene: TRBV5-1; D gene: TRBD1; J gene: TRBJ2-1
CDR3 DNA: TGCAGCGTTGGGGCTCGGGGGGCGGAGAATTCACCCCTCCACTTT; CDR3 protein: CSVGARGAENSPLHF; clone size: NA; V gene: TRBV29-1; D gene: NA; J gene: TRBJ1-6
CDR3 DNA: TGTGCCAGCAGCTTGGTAGGGGCTAGCGGGCCAAGCTCCTACGAGCAGTACTTC; CDR3 protein: CASSLVGASGPSSYEQYF; clone size: NA; V gene: TRBV5-4; D gene: TRBD2; J gene: TRBJ2-7
CDR3 DNA: TGTGCCAGCAGGCGTAGTGCTAGCACAGATACGCAGTATTTT; CDR3 protein: CASRRSASTDTQYF; clone size: NA; V gene: TRBV2; D gene: NA; J gene: TRBJ2-3